Following are 25 T cell receptor beta chains from one sample sequenced in a study of blood T cell repertoires in COVID-19 (dated by TCRdb to 2020 to 2021). Libraries were constructed by the immunoSEQ multiplex PCR assay. TCRdb took this table from immuneACCESS and kept in-frame rearrangements with V and J called. Such tables lack part of the clones; where checked against another copy, unresolved V genes explain under half of the gap, and the rest is unexplained. Within this sample are about 200,000 clones, with over 75% of them counted one time only. The ten largest clones take up roughly 11% of the sample. The sequencing input was peripheral blood. These receptors all come from a human donor with active or convalescent COVID-19. The donor label of this sample is uncertain.

The chain joins TRBV2 to TRBJ2-3; 10 nucleotides align to TRBD2. CDR1 and CDR2 from the germline V gene are SNHLY and FYNNEI. The V and J ends lost 5 bases and 5 bases, in that order; junction bases with no gene match: 10. This CDR3 is 16 amino acids long. In DNA, the CDR3 is TGTGCCAGCAGTCTAGAGCTAGCGGGAGTAGGAGATACGCAGTATTTT. Its translation: CASSLELAGVGDTQYF.

V gene TRBV6-1 combines with J gene TRBJ2-3; 10 nucleotides agree with TRBD1. J lost 3 bases, V lost 4 bases, and 13 bases had no gene match. CDR3 length: 18 amino acids. Germline V gene data show CDR1 as MNHNS and CDR2 as SASEGT. The CDR3 nucleotides read TGTGCCAGCAGTGTACGGACAGGGGGGACGGGAAGTACAGATACGCAGTATTTT. Amino acid sequence: CASSVRTGGTGSTDTQYF.

This chain connects TRBV5-5 to TRBJ1-5; D perhaps matches TRBD1 (6 bases). In germline, CDR1 is SGHKS, CDR2 YYEKEE (reference sequence). Trimming removed 4 bases at V and 3 bases at J, with 14 bases between. CDR3 length: 15 amino acids. CDR3: CASSSMWGLNQPQHF. The DNA of the CDR3 is TGTGCCAGCAGCAGCATGTGGGGGCTCAATCAGCCCCAGCATTTT.

This chain connects TRBV2 to TRBJ1-5; D gene uncertain. CDR1 is SNHLY and CDR2 is FYNNEI in the germline V gene. The CDR3 is 16 amino acids. V lost 0 bases to trimming and J lost 6 bases, with 15 bases between them. The CDR3 nucleotides read TGTGCCAGCAGTGAAGCTGTAGCTACCGTGGGTCAGCCCCAGCATTTT. It is translated as CASSEAVATVGQPQHF.

V is TRBV7-2 and J is TRBJ1-3, with 7 bases matching TRBD1. The CDR3 loop spans 15 amino acids. CDR1 is SGHTA, CDR2 FQGNSA, per germline. V dropped 5 bases and J dropped 2; count of bases not matched to a gene: 6. The DNA of the CDR3 is TGTGCCAGCAGCCCTCAGGGGGGTGCTGGAAACACCATATATTTT. It encodes CASSPQGGAGNTIYF.

The chain has TRBV5-4 and TRBJ2-2; 8 nucleotides line up with TRBD2. J lost 3 bases, V lost 4 bases, and 5 bases had no gene match. The CDR3 has 15 amino acids. Germline V gene lookup returns CDR1 SGHNT and CDR2 YYREEE (reference sequence). Written as DNA, the CDR3 is TGTGCCAGCAGCCGGGGACTAGAGGACACCGGGGAGCTGTTTTTT. Translated: CASSRGLEDTGELFF. Using reference TRBV5-4 and TRBJ2-2 for the parts outside the CDR3, the full variable domain is ETGVTQSPTHLIKTRGQQVTLRCSSQSGHNTVSWYQQALGQGPQFIFQYYREEENGRGNFPPRFSGLQFPNYSSELNVNALELDDSALYLCASSRGLEDTGELFFGEGSRLTVL.

The V and J genes are TRBV15 and TRBJ2-7, with D perhaps TRBD1 (6 bases). The CDR3 extends over 14 amino acids. Between the trimmed V and J ends, which lost 7 bases and 4 bases, there was a span of 17 bases. The germline V gene has CDR1 LNHNV and CDR2 YYDKDF (reference sequence). The DNA of the CDR3 is TGTGCCACCACCTCCGAGGGGGATGTTTACGAGCAGTACTTC. This sequence encodes CATTSEGDVYEQYF.

In its sample, this clone was seen once. The CDR3 sequence: CASSTREGKNIQYF. The CDR3 DNA is TGTGCCAGTAGTACCAGGGAGGGCAAAAACATTCAGTACTTC. This rearrangement joins TRBV19 to TRBJ2-4, with 7 positions matching TRBD2. The germline gives CDR1 LNHDA, CDR2 SQIVND (reference sequence). The CDR3 loop spans 14 amino acids. After removal of 4 bases from V and 3 bases from J, the junction contained 3 bases not matched to a gene. Full variable domain (remainder filled in from reference TRBV19 and TRBJ2-4): DGGITQSPKYLFRKEGQNVTLSCEQNLNHDAMYWYRQDPGQGLRLIYYSQIVNDFQKGDIAEGYSVSREKKESFPLTVTSAQKNPTAFYLCASSTREGKNIQYFGAGTRLSVL.

This clone appeared once. The chain links TRBV6-5 to TRBJ1-1, with 7 nucleotides matching TRBD1. Germline CDR1 and CDR2: MNHEY and SVGAGI. This CDR3 region has 13 residues. Trimming took 10 bases from V and 3 from J; bases not matched to a gene: 8. CDR3 protein: CATRDSWDTEAFF. The CDR3 DNA reads as TGTGCCACAAGGGACAGCTGGGACACTGAAGCTTTCTTT.

The chain employs TRBV10-3 and TRBJ1-4, with 10 bases matching TRBD1. The germline V gene has CDR1 ENHRY and CDR2 SYGVKD. CDR3 length equals 14 residues. The V segment lost 3 bases and the J segment 6 bases; nucleotides outside the gene matches: 1. The CDR3 region has the DNA TGTGCCATCAGTGAAGGACAGGGGGATGAAAAACTGTTTTTT. Residues: CAISEGQGDEKLFF.

This clone was detected once. The rearrangement links TRBV27 to TRBJ2-1, with 14 bases aligning to TRBD2. The germline V gene encodes CDR1 MNHEY and CDR2 SMNVEV (reference sequence). The CDR3 covers 17 residues. The V gene end was trimmed by 5 bases and the J gene end by 4 bases; junction bases not matched to a gene: 7. The CDR3 coding sequence is TGTGCCAGCAGTCTAAGGAGGACTAGCGGGAGGTACAATGAGCAGTTCTTC. Its protein product is CASSLRRTSGRYNEQFF.

The gene calls are TRBV19 and TRBJ1-1; TRBD1 aligns across 7 bases. Germline V gene data show CDR1 as LNHDA and CDR2 as SQIVND (reference sequence). With 5 bases clipped from V and 3 bases from J, the junction kept 0 bases outside the gene matches. This CDR3 spans 12 amino acids. The CDR3 sequence is CASSDRDTEAFF. The CDR3 bases are TGTGCCAGTAGTGACAGGGACACTGAAGCTTTCTTT.

The chain's CDR3 is CASRQSGGEETQYF. The CDR3 DNA is TGTGCCAGCAGACAAAGCGGGGGGGAAGAGACCCAGTACTTC. The rearrangement joins TRBV6-1 to TRBJ2-5; TRBD2 agrees at 10 bases. Germline CDR1 and CDR2: MNHNS and SASEGT. There are 14 residues in the CDR3. J gave up 3 bases and V 6 bases, and 4 bases lay outside the gene matches.

This clone was counted once. The gene calls are TRBV4-3 and TRBJ2-4; a possible D gene is TRBD2 (6 bases). The CDR3 has 16 amino acids. CDR1 is LGHNA, CDR2 YSLEER, per germline. Trimming removed 2 bases at V and 14 bases at J, with 25 bases between. This CDR3 is CASSQKGTSTVGRKYF. In nucleotides, the CDR3 is TGCGCCAGCAGCCAAAAAGGGACTTCCACCGTAGGAAGAAAGTACTTC.

The chain employs TRBV11-2 and TRBJ2-7; D is ambiguous. Deletions cut 1 base from V and 3 bases from J, with 7 bases between. The V gene's germline CDR1 is SGHAT and CDR2 FQNNGV. The CDR3 sequence is 13 residues long. The DNA for the CDR3 is TGTGCCAGCAGCTTAGGAGGAGTCTACGAGCAGTACTTC. Its translation: CASSLGGVYEQYF.

The gene calls are TRBV21-1 and TRBJ2-4; TRBD2, the table's D call, lacks a check against the DNA. TRBV21-1 constitutes a pseudogene. This CDR3 comprises 20 residues. The CDR3 coding sequence is TGTGCCAGCAGCACTCCTACATCACTAGCGGGGGGGTTATTCAAAAACATTCAGTACTTC. This codes for CASSTPTSLAGGLFKNIQYF.

This sequence joins TRBV28 and TRBJ2-7; D gene ambiguous. V shed 6 bases and J shed 0 bases, with 21 bases lying between them. CDR1 and CDR2 (germline): MDHEN, SYDVKM. The CDR3 contains 17 residues. For the CDR3, the DNA is TGTGCCAGCAGCGTGCCTTCCGATATTATGGCCTCCTACGAGCAGTACTTC. Translation gives CASSVPSDIMASYEQYF.

J is TRBJ2-6 and V is TRBV4-2; a weak D match, TRBD2 (5 bases). The V end lost 0 bases, the J end lost 1 base, and 7 bases lay between the germline ends. The CDR3 spans 16 residues. Germline loops: CDR1 LGHNA, CDR2 YNFKEQ. The CDR3 spells CASSQERTSGANVLTF. CDR3 nucleotide sequence: TGTGCCAGCAGCCAAGAACGGACTTCTGGGGCCAACGTCCTGACTTTC.

This clone was detected a few times. V and J are TRBV30 and TRBJ1-6; D gene ambiguous. This CDR3 comprises 14 residues. From germline, CDR1 is GTSNPN and CDR2 SVGIG (reference sequence). Trimming removed 4 bases from V and 0 bases from J, with 7 bases in between. Here the CDR3 reads CAWKDSSYNSPLHF. CDR3 coding DNA: TGTGCCTGGAAAGATAGCTCCTATAATTCACCCCTCCACTTT.

The chain uses TRBV19 and TRBJ2-1; D not resolved. The germline gives CDR1 LNHDA, CDR2 SQIVND (reference sequence). The CDR3 consists of 13 residues. Trimming removed 3 bases at V and 2 bases at J, with 5 bases between. This CDR3 is CASSISPYNEQFF. For the CDR3, the DNA is TGTGCCAGTAGTATTTCTCCCTACAATGAGCAGTTCTTC.

The chain couples TRBV2 to TRBJ2-7, with a tentative D call TRBD1 (6 bases). V shed 6 bases and J shed 5 bases, with 17 bases lying between them. The CDR3 spans 14 residues. Germline-derived CDR1 and CDR2 are SNHLY and FYNNEI. The CDR3 nucleotides read TGTGCCAGCAGGGAGACACAGGGTAACAACGAGCAGTACTTC. Its translation: CASRETQGNNEQYF.

The chain carries TRBV5-1 and TRBJ2-3; no clear D. CDR3 length: 11 residues. Germline V gene lookup returns CDR1 SGHRS and CDR2 YFSETQ. Trimming left V 5 bases short and J 3 bases short, with 4 bases between. CDR3 nucleotides: TGCGCCAGCAGACTGACAGATACGCAGTATTTT. Translated: CASRLTDTQYF.

The chain links TRBV2 to TRBJ1-1; 8 bases fit TRBD1. This CDR3 region has 14 residues. From germline, CDR1 is SNHLY and CDR2 FYNNEI. V shed 10 bases and J 1 base; nucleotides not matched to a gene: 8. CDR3 bases: TGTGCCACCCGACAGGGGTTGAGGAACACTGAAGCTTTCTTT. Translated, it gives CATRQGLRNTEAFF.

The chain links TRBV5-1 to TRBJ2-7, with a tentative D call TRBD1 (6 bases). Germline assignment: CDR1 SGHRS and CDR2 YFSETQ. The germline V and J ends were trimmed by 3 bases and 3 bases, with 13 bases remaining between them. This CDR3 spans 14 amino acids. In nucleotides, the CDR3 is TGCGCCAGCAGCTCCGCGACAGGAGACTACGAGCAGTACTTC. This translates into CASSSATGDYEQYF.

This chain uses TRBV5-6 with TRBJ2-5, with D perhaps TRBD2 (5 bases). Germline V gene lookup returns CDR1 SGHDT and CDR2 YYEEEE. Trimming left V 0 bases short and J 4 bases short, with 13 bases between. The CDR3 covers 15 residues. CDR3 bases: TGTGCCAGCAGCTTGGTCATGGCTAGCCTAGAGACCCAGTACTTC. Translated, it gives CASSLVMASLETQYF.